This TCR beta chain was observed in a study of T-cell reconstitution after alpha-beta-depleted transplantation in children. A few counts support this clonotype. The V and J ends lost 3 bases and 10 bases, in that order; junction bases with no gene match: 8. The CDR3 runs to 14 residues. CDR1 is SGDLS and CDR2 is YYNGEE in the germline V gene. The TCRbeta library was prepared with unique molecular identifiers. TCRdb processed the PCR reads anew with MiXCR; each CDR3 protein has one entry. The data contain 550,000 to 800,000 distinct CDR3 sequences, over 10% of them seen just once; the ten biggest clones take up 0.79%.

The source of this sequence is a girl aged 2-10 years with congenital amegakaryocytic thrombocytopenia, due to receive a stem cell transplant. This chain connects TRBV9 to TRBJ2-1; 9 nucleotides line up with TRBD2. The sequences come from PBMCs, collected before TCRalphabeta/CD19-depleted stem cell transplant. The CDR3 sequence: CASSAAGLAGEQFF. For the CDR3, the DNA is TGTGCCAGCAGCGCGGCTGGGCTAGCGGGAGAGCAGTTCTTC.